This T cell receptor (beta chain) stems from a study of blood T cell repertoires in COVID-19. Clones were read by immunoSEQ multiplex PCR, and TCRdb kept only the in-frame ones, dropping some. This sample has some 150,000 clones, with around 83% found just once. Sample: peripheral blood. The receptor's source is a man aged 40-49 years with acute or convalescent COVID-19.

CDR3 coding DNA: TGCGCCAGCACCGGGAACGAAGGCTATGGCTACACCTTC. It codes for CASTGNEGYGYTF. The V and J genes are TRBV5-1 and TRBJ1-2; D is ambiguous. Germline CDR1 is SGHRS and CDR2 is YFSETQ. Trimming took off 6 bases at V and 4 bases at J, with 13 bases between the two ends. The CDR3 is 13 residues long.